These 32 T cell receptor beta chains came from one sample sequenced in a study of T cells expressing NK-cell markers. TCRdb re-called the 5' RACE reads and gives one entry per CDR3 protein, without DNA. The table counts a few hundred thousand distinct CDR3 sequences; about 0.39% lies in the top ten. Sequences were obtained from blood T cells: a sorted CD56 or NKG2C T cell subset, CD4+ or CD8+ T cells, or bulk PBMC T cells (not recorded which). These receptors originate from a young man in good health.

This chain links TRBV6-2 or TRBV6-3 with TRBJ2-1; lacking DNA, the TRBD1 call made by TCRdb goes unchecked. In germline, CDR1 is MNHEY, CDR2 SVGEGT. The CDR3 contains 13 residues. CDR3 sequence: CASIGTKPDEQFF.

CDR3 loop: CASSPDGLSHEQYF. The chain carries TRBV18 and TRBJ2-7. This CDR3 spans 14 amino acids. Germline values: CDR1 KGHSH, CDR2 LQKENI.

CDR3: CASGTGGSSYEQYF. This chain uses TRBV7-2 with TRBJ2-7. CDR1 is SGHTA and CDR2 is FQGNSA in the germline V gene. The CDR3 extends over 14 amino acids.

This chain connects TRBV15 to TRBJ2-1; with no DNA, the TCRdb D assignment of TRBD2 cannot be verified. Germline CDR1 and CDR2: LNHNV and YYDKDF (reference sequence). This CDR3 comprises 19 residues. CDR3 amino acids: CATSRGIGLAGSSYNEQFF.

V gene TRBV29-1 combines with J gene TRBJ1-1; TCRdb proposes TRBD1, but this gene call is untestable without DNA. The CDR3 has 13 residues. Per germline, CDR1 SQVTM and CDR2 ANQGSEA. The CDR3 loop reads CSVEGRERAVAFF.

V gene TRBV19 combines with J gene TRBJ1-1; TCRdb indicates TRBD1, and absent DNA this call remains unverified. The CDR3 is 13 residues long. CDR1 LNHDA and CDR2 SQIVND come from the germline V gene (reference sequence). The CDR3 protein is CASSLTGRTEAFF.

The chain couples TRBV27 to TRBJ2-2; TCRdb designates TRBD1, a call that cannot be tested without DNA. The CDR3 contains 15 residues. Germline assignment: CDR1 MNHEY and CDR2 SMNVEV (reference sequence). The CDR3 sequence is CASRRQGVNTGELFF.

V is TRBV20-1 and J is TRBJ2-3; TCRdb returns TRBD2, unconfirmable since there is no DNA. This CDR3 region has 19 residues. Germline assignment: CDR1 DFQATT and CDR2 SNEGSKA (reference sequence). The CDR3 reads CSARGILAGDATVADTQYF.

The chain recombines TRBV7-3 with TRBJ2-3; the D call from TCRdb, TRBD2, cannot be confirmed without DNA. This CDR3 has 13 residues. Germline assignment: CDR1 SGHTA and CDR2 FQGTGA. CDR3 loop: CASSDVRADTQYF.

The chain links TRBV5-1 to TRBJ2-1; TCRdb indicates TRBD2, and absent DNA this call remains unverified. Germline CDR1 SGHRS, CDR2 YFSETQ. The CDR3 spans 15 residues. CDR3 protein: CASSLDGTEYNEQFF.

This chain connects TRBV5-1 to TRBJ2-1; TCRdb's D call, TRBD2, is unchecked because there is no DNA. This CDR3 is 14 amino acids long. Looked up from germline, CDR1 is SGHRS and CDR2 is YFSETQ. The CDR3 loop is CASSLGTSYNEQFF.

CDR3 amino acids: CASSKGLAGGWTGELFF. The rearrangement links TRBV6-1 to TRBJ2-2; the D call from TCRdb, TRBD2, cannot be confirmed without DNA. CDR3 size: 17 residues. Germline assignment: CDR1 MNHNS and CDR2 SASEGT.

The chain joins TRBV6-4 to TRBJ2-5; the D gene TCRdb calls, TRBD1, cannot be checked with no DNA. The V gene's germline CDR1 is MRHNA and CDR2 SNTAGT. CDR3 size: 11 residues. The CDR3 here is CATHGRETQYF.

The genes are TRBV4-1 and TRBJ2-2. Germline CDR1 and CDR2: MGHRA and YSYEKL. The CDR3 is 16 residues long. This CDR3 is CASSQIGAQPTGELFF.

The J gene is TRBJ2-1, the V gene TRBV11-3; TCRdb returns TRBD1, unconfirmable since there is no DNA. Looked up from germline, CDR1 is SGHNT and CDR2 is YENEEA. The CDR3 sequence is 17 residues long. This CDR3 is CASSLAPHRGQHNEQFF.

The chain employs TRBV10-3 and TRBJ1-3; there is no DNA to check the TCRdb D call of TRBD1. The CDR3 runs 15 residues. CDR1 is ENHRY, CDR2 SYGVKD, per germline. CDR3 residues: CAITGTGDSGNTIYF.

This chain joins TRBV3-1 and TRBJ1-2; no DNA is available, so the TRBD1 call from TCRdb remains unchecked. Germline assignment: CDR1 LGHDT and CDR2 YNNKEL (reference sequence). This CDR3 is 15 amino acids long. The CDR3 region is CASSGQADSVDGYTF.

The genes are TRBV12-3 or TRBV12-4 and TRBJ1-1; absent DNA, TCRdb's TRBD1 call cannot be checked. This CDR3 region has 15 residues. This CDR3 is CASSSTDSPNTEAFF.

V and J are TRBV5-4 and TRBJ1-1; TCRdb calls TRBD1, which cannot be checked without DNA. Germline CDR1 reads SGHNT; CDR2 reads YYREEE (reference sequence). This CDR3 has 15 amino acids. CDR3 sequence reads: CASSLRGGLSTEAFF.

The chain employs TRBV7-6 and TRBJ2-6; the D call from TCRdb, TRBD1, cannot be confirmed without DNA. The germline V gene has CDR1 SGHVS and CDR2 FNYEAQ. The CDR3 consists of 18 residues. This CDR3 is CASSLRLRDTSGANVLTF.

CDR3 residues: CARNGGQQETQYF. V is TRBV2 and J is TRBJ2-5; TCRdb outputs TRBD1, but without DNA this stays unchecked. Germline V gene sequence: CDR1 SNHLY, CDR2 FYNNEI. CDR3 length: 13 amino acids.

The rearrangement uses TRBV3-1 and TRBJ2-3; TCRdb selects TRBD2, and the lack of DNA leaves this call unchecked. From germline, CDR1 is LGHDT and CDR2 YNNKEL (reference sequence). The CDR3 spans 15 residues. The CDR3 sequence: CASSLAESITDTQYF.

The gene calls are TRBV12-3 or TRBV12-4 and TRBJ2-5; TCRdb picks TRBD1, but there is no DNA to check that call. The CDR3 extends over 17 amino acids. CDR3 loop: CASSSARTGERVETQYF.

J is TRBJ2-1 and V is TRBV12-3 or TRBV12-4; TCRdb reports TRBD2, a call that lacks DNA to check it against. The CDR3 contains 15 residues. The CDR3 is CASRRGLAGGNEQFF.

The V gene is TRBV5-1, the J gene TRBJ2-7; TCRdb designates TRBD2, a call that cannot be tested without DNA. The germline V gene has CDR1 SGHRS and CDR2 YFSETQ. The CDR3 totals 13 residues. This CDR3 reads CASTTSGGYEQYF.

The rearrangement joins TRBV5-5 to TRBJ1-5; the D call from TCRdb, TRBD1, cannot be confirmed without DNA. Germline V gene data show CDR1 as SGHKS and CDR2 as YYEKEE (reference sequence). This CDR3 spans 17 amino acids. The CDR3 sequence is CASSLAPTGTSNQPQHF.

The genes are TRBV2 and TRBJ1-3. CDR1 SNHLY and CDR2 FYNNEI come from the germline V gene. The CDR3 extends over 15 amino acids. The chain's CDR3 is CASSEARRTGNTIYF.

The CDR3 is CASSRQGPANTEAFF. The genes are TRBV7-2 and TRBJ1-1; TCRdb reports TRBD1, a call that lacks DNA to check it against. CDR1 is SGHTA, CDR2 FQGNSA, per germline. This CDR3 is 15 amino acids long.

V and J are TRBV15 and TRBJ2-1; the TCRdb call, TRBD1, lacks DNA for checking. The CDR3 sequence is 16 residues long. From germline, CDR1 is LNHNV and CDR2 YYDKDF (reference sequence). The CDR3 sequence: CATSRVGQGYYNEQFF.

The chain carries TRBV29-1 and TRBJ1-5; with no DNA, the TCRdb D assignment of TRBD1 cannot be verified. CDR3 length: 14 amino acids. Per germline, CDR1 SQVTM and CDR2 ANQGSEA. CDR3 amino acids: CSVGQGFGGQPQHF.

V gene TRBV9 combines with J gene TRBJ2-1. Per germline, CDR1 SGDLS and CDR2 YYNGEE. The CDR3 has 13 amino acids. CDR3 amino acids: CASSAGSYNEQFF. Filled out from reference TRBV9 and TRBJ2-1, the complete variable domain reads DSGVTQTPKHLITATGQRVTLRCSPRSGDLSVYWYQQSLDQGLQFLIQYYNGEERAKGNILERFSAQQFPDLHSELNLSSLELGDSALYFCASSAGSYNEQFFGPGTRLTVL.

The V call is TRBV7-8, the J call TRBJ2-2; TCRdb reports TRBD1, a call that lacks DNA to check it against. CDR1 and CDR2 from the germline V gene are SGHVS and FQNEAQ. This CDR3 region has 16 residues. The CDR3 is CASSSTGIGKKGELFF.